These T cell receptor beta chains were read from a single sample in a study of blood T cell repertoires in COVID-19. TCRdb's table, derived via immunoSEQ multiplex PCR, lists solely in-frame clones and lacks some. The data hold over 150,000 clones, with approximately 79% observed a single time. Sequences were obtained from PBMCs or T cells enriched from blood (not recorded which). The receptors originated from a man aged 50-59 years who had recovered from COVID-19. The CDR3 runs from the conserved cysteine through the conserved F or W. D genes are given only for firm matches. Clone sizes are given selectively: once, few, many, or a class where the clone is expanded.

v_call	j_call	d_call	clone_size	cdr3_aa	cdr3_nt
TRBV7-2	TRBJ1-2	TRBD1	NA	CASSLRPGQGGDGYTF	TGTGCCAGCAGCTTACGGCCCGGACAGGGCGGAGATGGCTACACCTTC
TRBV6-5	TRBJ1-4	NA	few	CASRQGKEKLFF	TGTGCCAGCAGACAGGGAAAGGAAAAACTGTTTTTT
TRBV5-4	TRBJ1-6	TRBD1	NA	CASSSSRDRGNRNSPLHF	TGTGCCAGCAGCTCATCCCGGGACAGGGGGAATAGAAATTCACCCCTCCACTTT
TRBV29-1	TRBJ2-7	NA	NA	CSVAGEIAYEQYF	TGCAGCGTTGCAGGTGAGATCGCCTACGAGCAGTACTTC
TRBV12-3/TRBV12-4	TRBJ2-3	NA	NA	CASSTGTDTQYF	TGTGCCAGCAGCACCGGGACAGATACGCAGTATTTT
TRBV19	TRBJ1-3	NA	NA	CASSFDGEKTSGNTIYF	TGTGCCAGTAGTTTTGACGGAGAGAAGACCTCTGGAAACACCATATATTTT
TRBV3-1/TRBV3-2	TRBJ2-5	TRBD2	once	CATERGGRDQYF	TGTGCCACCGAGCGGGGGGGCCGAGACCAGTACTTC
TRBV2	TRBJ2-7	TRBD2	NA	CASSLGLAGYEQYF	TGTGCCAGCAGCCTAGGTCTAGCGGGGTACGAGCAGTACTTC
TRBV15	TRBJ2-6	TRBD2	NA	CATSRDGLAGISGANVLTF	TGTGCCACCAGCAGAGATGGACTAGCGGGGATCTCTGGGGCCAACGTCCTGACTTTC
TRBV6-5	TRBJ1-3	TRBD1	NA	CASSRGPPGGNTIYF	TGTGCCAGCAGTAGGGGGCCTCCGGGAGGAAACACCATATATTTT
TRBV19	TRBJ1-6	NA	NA	CASSPAGVSSPLHF	TGTGCCAGTAGTCCGGCCGGGGTCTCTTCACCCCTCCACTTT
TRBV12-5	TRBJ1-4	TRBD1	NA	CASGLVLDREGGEKLFF	TGTGCTAGTGGTTTGGTACTCGACAGGGAAGGGGGTGAAAAACTGTTTTTT
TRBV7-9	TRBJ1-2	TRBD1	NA	CASSPWDRVDYGYTF	TGTGCCAGCAGCCCCTGGGACAGGGTGGACTATGGCTACACCTTC
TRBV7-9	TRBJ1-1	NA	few	CASSLEFGGTTEAFF	TGTGCCAGCAGCTTAGAGTTCGGGGGAACGACTGAAGCTTTCTTT
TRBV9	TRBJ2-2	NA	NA	CASSWGGTTNTGELFF	TGTGCCAGCAGTTGGGGAGGGACAACGAACACCGGGGAGCTGTTTTTT
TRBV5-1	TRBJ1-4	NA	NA	CASSEKTATNEKLFF	TGCGCCAGCAGCGAAAAGACTGCAACTAATGAAAAACTGTTTTTT
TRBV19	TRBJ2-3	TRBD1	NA	CASSVGGTGSTDTQYF	TGTGCCAGTAGTGTGGGGGGGACAGGGAGCACAGATACGCAGTATTTT
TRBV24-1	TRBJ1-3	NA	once	CATSGTPSGNTIYF	TGTGCCACCAGCGGGACACCCTCTGGAAACACCATATATTTT
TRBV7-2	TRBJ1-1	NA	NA	CASSLETWRYSTEAFF	TGTGCCAGCAGCTTAGAGACTTGGCGGTATAGCACTGAAGCTTTCTTT
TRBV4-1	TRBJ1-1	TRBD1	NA	CASSPGQARGEAFF	TGCGCCAGCAGCCCTGGACAGGCCCGGGGTGAAGCTTTCTTT
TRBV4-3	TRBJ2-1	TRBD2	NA	CASSQELRGGSYNEQFF	TGCGCCAGCAGCCAAGAGCTGCGGGGGGGCTCCTACAATGAGCAGTTCTTC
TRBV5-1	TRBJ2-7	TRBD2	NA	CASSVGTSGGAYEQYF	TGCGCCAGCAGCGTGGGGACTAGCGGGGGGGCCTACGAGCAGTACTTC
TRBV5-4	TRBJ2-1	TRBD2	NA	CASSGRLGGSYNEQFF	TGTGCCAGCAGCGGGAGACTCGGGGGGTCCTACAATGAGCAGTTCTTC
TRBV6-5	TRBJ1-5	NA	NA	CASSTYYSNQPQHF	TGTGCCAGCAGTACTTATTATAGCAATCAGCCCCAGCATTTT
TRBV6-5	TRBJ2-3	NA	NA	CASSYLGDRSEQYF	TGTGCCAGCAGTTACCTCGGAGACAGATCTGAGCAGTATTTT
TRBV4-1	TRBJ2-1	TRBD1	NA	CASSQDLTGGIIGEQFF	TGCGCCAGCAGCCAAGATTTAACAGGGGGAATTATAGGTGAGCAGTTCTTC
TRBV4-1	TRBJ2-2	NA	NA	CASSQAGRGTTGELFF	TGCGCCAGCAGCCAAGCCGGGCGGGGAACCACCGGGGAGCTGTTTTTT
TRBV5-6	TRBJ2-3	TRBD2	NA	CASSRGLAGAGDTQYF	TGTGCCAGCAGCCGGGGACTAGCGGGGGCGGGGGATACGCAGTATTTT
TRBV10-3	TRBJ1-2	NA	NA	CAISEQGNGYTF	TGTGCCATCAGTGAGCAGGGTAATGGCTACACCTTC
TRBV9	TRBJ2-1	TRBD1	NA	CASSVDQPGGQFF	TGTGCCAGCAGCGTAGATCAGCCAGGGGGGCAGTTCTTC
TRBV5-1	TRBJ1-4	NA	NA	CASSSYDGNEKLFF	TGCGCCAGCAGCTCATATGACGGGAATGAAAAACTGTTTTTT